Listed below are T cell receptor beta chains from one sample, sequenced in a study of blood T cell repertoires in COVID-19. Repertoires were generated with immunoSEQ multiplex PCR, while TCRdb's copy carries only in-frame clones and drops some. The data contain roughly 200,000 clones, about four fifths of them singletons. Sequenced sample: peripheral blood. These receptors came from a man aged 40-55 years with active or convalescent COVID-19. Both conserved end residues are trimmed from each CDR3.

v_gene: TRBV7-2; CDR3aa: ASSLTGESGNTIY
v_gene: TRBV3-1/TRBV3-2; CDR3aa: ASSQGGSTNEKLF
v_gene: TRBV5-1; CDR3aa: ASSLYEVKDTEAF
v_gene: TRBV6-4; CDR3aa: ASSGQGFTGELF
v_gene: TRBV12-3/TRBV12-4; CDR3aa: ASSTGIQPQH
v_gene: TRBV4-1; CDR3aa: ASSFSGTSTDTQY
v_gene: TRBV6-5; CDR3aa: ASSYSRGTGNTIY
v_gene: TRBV5-6; CDR3aa: ASSTTPPDTEAF
v_gene: TRBV5-4; CDR3aa: ASSRYRGTNSPLH
v_gene: TRBV6-5; CDR3aa: ASSYSGLNPNEQF
v_gene: TRBV6-1; CDR3aa: ASSEVGGRNTEAF
v_gene: TRBV29-1; CDR3aa: SVDGGAENTIY
v_gene: TRBV24-1; CDR3aa: ATSDSFPDRGRNGYT
v_gene: TRBV5-6; CDR3aa: ASSYRGGLQPQH
v_gene: TRBV7-7; CDR3aa: ASSLNLQAGREETQY
v_gene: TRBV25-1; CDR3aa: ASSPGVVDTQY
v_gene: TRBV6-5; CDR3aa: ASRLPGQSYEQY
v_gene: TRBV2; CDR3aa: ASQKEGGVNEQF
v_gene: TRBV25-1; CDR3aa: ASSGQGKSSYEQY
v_gene: TRBV10-1; CDR3aa: ASKGKQDPFNSPLH
v_gene: TRBV2; CDR3aa: ASSENRGQGGDTGELF
v_gene: TRBV5-1; CDR3aa: ASSSRPGEKLF
v_gene: TRBV2; CDR3aa: ASSESTGHNSPLH
v_gene: TRBV7-8; CDR3aa: ASSRLNQPQH
v_gene: TRBV18; CDR3aa: ASSPGTGVSYEQY
v_gene: TRBV5-6; CDR3aa: ASTATSGAPGEQF
v_gene: TRBV25-1; CDR3aa: ASSRGTSGIRY
v_gene: TRBV2; CDR3aa: ASSEGTVSFNTQY
v_gene: TRBV11-3; CDR3aa: ASSFGSGAGYT
v_gene: TRBV10-3; CDR3aa: AISGEVTGADTQY
v_gene: TRBV11-2; CDR3aa: ASSATASGNTIY
v_gene: TRBV27; CDR3aa: ASSFRGQPLNQPQH
v_gene: TRBV7-9; CDR3aa: ASSAQVERGEQY
v_gene: TRBV11-3; CDR3aa: ASSLDRGSYNEQF
v_gene: TRBV9; CDR3aa: ASSETSGGYNEQF
v_gene: TRBV11-3; CDR3aa: ASSKGQVVKPIGEKLF
v_gene: TRBV9; CDR3aa: ASSARDRPNTGELF
v_gene: TRBV7-3; CDR3aa: ASSLNTVSSYNEQF
v_gene: TRBV13; CDR3aa: ASSSGQGTKNIQY
v_gene: TRBV19; CDR3aa: ASSIGPRGDTQY
v_gene: TRBV5-1; CDR3aa: ASSLNPGTEAF
v_gene: TRBV24-1; CDR3aa: ATSDSGLADSSYNEQF